In this sample, the clone carrying this TCR beta chain turned up a few times. Its antigen remains unidentified. The sample, 7.5 to 10 milliliters of peripheral blood, was drawn from each donor. Every sample gave at least 5.5 micrograms of total RNA when it was extracted. Next came a second PCR, run for about 7 to 12 cycles, which used a sample-barcoded 5' primer along with a J-beta primer mix. A template-switch adaptor with 12 random nucleotides tagged each cDNA molecule. TCRdb reprocessed the 5' RACE reads via MiXCR and lists one record per CDR3 protein. The table records approximately 1.5 million distinct CDR3 sequences, 34% of them present only once. The sample comes from a study of blood T cells in healthy people across ages. Study-level results: Long-lived donors exceeded aged donors in naive CD4+ cells and diversity.

Losses at the gene ends were 3 bases for V and 3 bases for J; bases not matched to a gene: 9. The length of the CDR3 is 15 residues. CDR1 is DFQATT, CDR2 SNEGSKA, per germline (reference sequence). The sample taken for sequencing was blood. The chain employs TRBV20-1 and TRBJ2-7; 9 nucleotides line up with TRBD2. The TCR comes from a woman aged 25 to 39 in good health. CDR3 coding DNA: TGCAGTGCTAGTAGCTCTAGCGGGGCGAGCTACGAGCAGTACTTC. Amino acid sequence: CSASSSSGASYEQYF.